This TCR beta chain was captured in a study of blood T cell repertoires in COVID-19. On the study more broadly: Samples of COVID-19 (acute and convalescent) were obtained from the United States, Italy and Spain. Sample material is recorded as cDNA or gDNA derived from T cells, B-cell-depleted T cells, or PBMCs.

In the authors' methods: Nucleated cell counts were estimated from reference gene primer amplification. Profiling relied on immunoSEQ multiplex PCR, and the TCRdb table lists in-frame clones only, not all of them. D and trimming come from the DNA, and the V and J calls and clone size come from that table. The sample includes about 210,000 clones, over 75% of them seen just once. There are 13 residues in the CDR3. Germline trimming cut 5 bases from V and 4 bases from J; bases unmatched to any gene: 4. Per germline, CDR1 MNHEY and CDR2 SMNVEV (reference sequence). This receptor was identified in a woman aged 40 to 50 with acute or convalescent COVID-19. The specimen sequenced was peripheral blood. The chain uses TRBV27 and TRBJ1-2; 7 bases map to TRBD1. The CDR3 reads CASSLYRGYGYTF. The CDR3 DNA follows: TGTGCCAGCAGTCTGTACAGGGGCTATGGCTACACCTTC.